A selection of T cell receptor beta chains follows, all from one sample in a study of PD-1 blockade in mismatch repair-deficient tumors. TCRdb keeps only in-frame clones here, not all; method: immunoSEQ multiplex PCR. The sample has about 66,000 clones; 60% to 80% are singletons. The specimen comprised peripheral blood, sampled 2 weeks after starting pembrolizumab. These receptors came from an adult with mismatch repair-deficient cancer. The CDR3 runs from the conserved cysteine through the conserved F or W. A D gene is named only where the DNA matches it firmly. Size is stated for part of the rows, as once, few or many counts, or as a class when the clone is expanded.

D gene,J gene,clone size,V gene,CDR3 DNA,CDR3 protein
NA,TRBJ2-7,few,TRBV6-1,TGTGCCAGCAGTGAATGGATAGCGGTTCTCGAGCAGTACTTC,CASSEWIAVLEQYF
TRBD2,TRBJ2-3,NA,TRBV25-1,TGTGCCAGCAGTGACCCGGGACTAGGCACAGATACGCAGTATTTT,CASSDPGLGTDTQYF
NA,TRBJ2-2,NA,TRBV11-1,TGTGCCAGCAGCTTACAAGCAGCGAACACCGGGGAGCTGTTTTTT,CASSLQAANTGELFF
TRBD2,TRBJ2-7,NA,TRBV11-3,TGTGCCAGCAGCCCACGACTAGCGGGCAACTCCTACGAGCAGTACTTC,CASSPRLAGNSYEQYF
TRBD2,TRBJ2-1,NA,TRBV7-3,TGTGCCAGCAGCTTATTCAGCGGGAGGGCCAATGAGCAGTTCTTC,CASSLFSGRANEQFF
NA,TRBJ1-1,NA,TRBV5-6,TGTGCCAGCAGCTTAGGGGCGTACACTGAAGCTTTCTTT,CASSLGAYTEAFF
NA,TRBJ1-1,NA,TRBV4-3,TGCGCCAGCAGCCAAGATCTAAGCGGGGGGGACGCCCGAGAAGCTTTCTTT,CASSQDLSGGDAREAFF
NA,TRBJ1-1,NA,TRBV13,TGTGCCAGCAGCGGAGAACTCACTGAAGCTTTCTTT,CASSGELTEAFF
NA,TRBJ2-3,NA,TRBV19,TGTGCCAGTAGTCGGGGGGCTCTCTCAGATACGCAGTATTTT,CASSRGALSDTQYF
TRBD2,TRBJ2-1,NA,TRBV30,TGTGCCTGGAGCGGAAGCGGGAGGGGGTACAATGAGCAGTTCTTC,CAWSGSGRGYNEQFF
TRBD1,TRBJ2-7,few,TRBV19,TGTGCCAGTAGTACCAAAGGACAGGGAGGCTACGAGCAGTACTTC,CASSTKGQGGYEQYF
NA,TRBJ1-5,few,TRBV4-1,TGCGCCAGCAGCCAGACTCGAACCAGCAATCAGCCCCAGCATTTT,CASSQTRTSNQPQHF
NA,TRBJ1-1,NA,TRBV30,TGTGCCTGGAGTACCGGAGGGCCCAGTGAAGCTTTCTTT,CAWSTGGPSEAFF
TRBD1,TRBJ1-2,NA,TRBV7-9,TGTGCCAGCAGCTTCGCCGGGACAGGGGGCAACTATGGCTACACCTTC,CASSFAGTGGNYGYTF
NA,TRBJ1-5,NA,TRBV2,TGTGCCAGCAGTGTTTACGGCCGGAGCAATCAGCCCCAGCATTTT,CASSVYGRSNQPQHF
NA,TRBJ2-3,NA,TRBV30,TGTGCCTGGATTGAGGAAACCTGGGATACGCAGTATTTT,CAWIEETWDTQYF
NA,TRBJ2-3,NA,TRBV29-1,TGCAGCTCAACCGGGACCTTAGGGATAGATACGCAGTATTTT,CSSTGTLGIDTQYF
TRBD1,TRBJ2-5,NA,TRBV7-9,TGTGCCAGCAGCTTAGCACAGTTCCAGGGGGCTGTAGAGACCCAGTACTTC,CASSLAQFQGAVETQYF
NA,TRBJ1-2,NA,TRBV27,TGTGCCAGCAGAGTCAGGGATCGGGGAGGCTACACCTTC,CASRVRDRGGYTF
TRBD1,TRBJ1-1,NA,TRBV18,TGTGCCAGCTCACGACAGGGGATCGCTTTCTTT,CASSRQGIAFF
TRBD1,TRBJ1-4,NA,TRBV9,TGTGCCAGCAGTCTGGACAGGGGTGAAAAACTGTTTTTT,CASSLDRGEKLFF
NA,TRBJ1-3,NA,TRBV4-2,TGTGCCAGCAGCCAAGATCGGGCCCTCTCTGGAAACACCATATATTTT,CASSQDRALSGNTIYF
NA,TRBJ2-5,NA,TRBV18,TGTGCCAGCTCACCTCCACTCCAAGAGACCCAGTACTTC,CASSPPLQETQYF
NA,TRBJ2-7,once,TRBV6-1,TGTGCCAGCAAGAAGATTGGGGGCATTGGAGAGCAGTACTTC,CASKKIGGIGEQYF
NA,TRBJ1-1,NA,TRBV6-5,TGTGCCAGCAGTTACTCCGCAGGGTTGGGCACTGAAGCTTTCTTT,CASSYSAGLGTEAFF
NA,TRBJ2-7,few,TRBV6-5,TGTGCCAGCAGTGAAGTGAACGGCTCCTACGAGCAGTACTTC,CASSEVNGSYEQYF
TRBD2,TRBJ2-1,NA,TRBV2,TGTGCCAGCAGTGTCATGACTAGCGGGGCATACAATGAGCAGTTCTTC,CASSVMTSGAYNEQFF
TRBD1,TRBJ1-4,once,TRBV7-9,TGTGCCAGCAGCTCCTTACAGGGGAGGGATGAAAAACTGTTTTTT,CASSSLQGRDEKLFF
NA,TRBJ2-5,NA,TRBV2,TGTGCCAGCAGTGAATTGGGAATCTTTAGAGAGACCCAGTACTTC,CASSELGIFRETQYF
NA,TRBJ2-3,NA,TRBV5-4,TGTGCCAGCAGCTTGGCCGGTTCTAGGGTAACAGATACGCAGTATTTT,CASSLAGSRVTDTQYF
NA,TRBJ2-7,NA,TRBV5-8,TGTGCCAGCAGCTTGTCGGGCGTGCCTTCCTACGAGCAGTACTTC,CASSLSGVPSYEQYF
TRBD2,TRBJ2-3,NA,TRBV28,TGTGCCAGCACCGGGACTAGCGGAGGAAAGACAGATACGCAGTATTTT,CASTGTSGGKTDTQYF
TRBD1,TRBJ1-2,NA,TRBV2,TGTGCCAGCAATCTGGACAGGGGGCGATTAGGCTACACCTTC,CASNLDRGRLGYTF
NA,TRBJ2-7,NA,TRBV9,TGTGCCAGCAGCGCCCAGGATTCCTACGAGCAGTACTTC,CASSAQDSYEQYF
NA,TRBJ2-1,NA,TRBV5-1,TGCGCCAGCAGCTTGGATCCGGGACTCAACAATGAGCAGTTCTTC,CASSLDPGLNNEQFF